This TCR beta chain was captured by sequencing in a study of T and B cells in COVID-19 patients. Looking at the study overall: The recovered cohort's median age was 34 years, versus about 63 years in active infection. The study, taken as a whole, reports: Blood from mildly ill patients while symptomatic, and early samples from severe cases, were scarce.

By frequency in the sample, this clonotype is medium-sized. Its antigen remains unknown. Blood genomic DNA input for TRB amplification was roughly 250-500 ng. Multiplex PCR with BIOMED2 TRB-A/B primer pools amplified TRB rearrangements. TCRdb redid the calling of the multiplex PCR reads with MiXCR, one entry per CDR3 protein. The table records 3,000 to 4,000 distinct CDR3 sequences, approximately 22% of them present only once. The germline V gene encodes CDR1 LNHDA and CDR2 SQIVND (reference sequence). V lost 2 bases and J 2 bases, leaving 12 bases between the germline ends. This CDR3 has 15 amino acids.

The V call is TRBV19, the J call TRBJ1-1, with a weak D call TRBD1 (5 bases). This sequence originates from a human donor with active COVID-19. Sequencing was performed on blood. The CDR3 loop is CASSILSTVNTEAFF. The CDR3 region has the DNA TGTGCCAGTAGTATACTCTCGACAGTAAACACTGAAGCTTTCTTT.